One T cell receptor beta chain is described in this entry. These data belong to a study of cytomegalovirus exposure and HLA in healthy donors. The V gene end was trimmed by 8 bases and the J gene end by 2 bases; junction bases not matched to a gene: 4. The CDR3 spans 14 residues. Germline V gene data show CDR1 as MNHNY and CDR2 as SVGAGI (reference sequence). PCR was performed using 60 Vbeta and 13 Jbeta primers. The data were produced by immunoSEQ multiplex PCR, yet TCRdb's version contains in-frame clones alone and is incomplete. The sample gives some 180,000 clones, 77% of which show up once; about 3.8% is in the top ten.

This receptor was taken from a woman aged 55 to 70 in good health and CMV-seropositive. The sample comprised PBMCs. This sequence joins TRBV6-6 and TRBJ1-5; 9 positions match TRBD1. CDR3 sequence (DNA): TGTGCCAGCCTACAGGGGGCCGGCAATCAGCCCCAGCATTTT. Protein sequence: CASLQGAGNQPQHF.